This TCR beta chain was captured in a study of cytomegalovirus exposure and HLA in healthy donors. The PCR was carried out with 60 Vbeta primers and 13 Jbeta primers. This table comes from immunoSEQ multiplex PCR, and its TCRdb copy is limited to in-frame clones, with some not included. The sample consists of more than 150,000 clones, 70% to 85% of them appearing once. Study outcomes and limitations: A few chains linked to CMV were shown in vitro to be specific for CMV antigens. Later analysis suggested most CMV-associated TCR beta chains were HLA-restricted. It was approximately 160 TCR beta chains that were listed as cytomegalovirus-associated. Within the data, a cluster of highly shared sequence variants was likely a sequencing artifact.

The V end lost 3 bases, the J end lost 1 base, and 9 bases lay between the germline ends. Germline loops: CDR1 MNHEY, CDR2 SMNVEV (reference sequence). The length of the CDR3 is 14 residues. On this clone itself: Its matching antigen is unknown.

The receptor's source is a male donor in good health and CMV-seronegative. Sample: PBMCs. The V and J genes are TRBV27 and TRBJ1-1; TRBD1 might be the D (5 bases). CDR3 residues: CASSLRQGNTEAFF. For the CDR3, the DNA is TGTGCCAGCAGTTTGAGGCAGGGGAACACTGAAGCTTTCTTT.